The T cell receptor (beta chain) described here comes from a study of tumor-infiltrating lymphocytes in primary liver carcinoma. The source of the blood RNA was unsorted whole blood, and germline DNA was extracted as well. Before the surgical procedure, approximately 3.6 milliliters of peripheral blood were collected. Study results and caveats: Among the pair types, tumor region pairs showed more overlap than tumor-adjacent and tumor-blood pairs. The use of bulk unsorted samples meant that CD4+ and CD8+ repertoires were not compared.

A primer in the constant region served to generate TCR beta cDNA from approximately 500 ng of total RNA. Library construction for TCR beta comprised three nested multiplex PCR rounds performed with slightly modified ARM-PCR. MiXCR was run by TCRdb on the multiplex PCR reads, yielding one entry per CDR3 protein. Among 310,000 or so distinct CDR3 sequences listed, approximately 54% were seen once. Only a few counts were recorded for this clonotype. The antigen is undetermined. The source of this sequence is a woman aged 30 to 39 with primary liver carcinoma and hepatitis B virus infection. What was sequenced was peripheral blood.

The CDR3 nucleotides are TGTGCCAGCAGTTCCATCCCTGGGGGCTACTATGGCTACACCTTC. Translating gives CASSSIPGGYYGYTF. The rearrangement uses TRBV12-3 or TRBV12-4 and TRBJ1-2, with D maybe TRBD1 (6 bases). The CDR3 length is 15 residues. Trimming took 4 bases from V and 3 from J, leaving 15 bases between them.